A selection of T cell receptor beta chains follows, all from one sample in a study of cytomegalovirus exposure and HLA in healthy donors. TCRdb keeps only in-frame clones here, not all; method: immunoSEQ multiplex PCR. The sample lists 100,000 to 150,000 clones; 60% to 80% were seen once. Sequencing input: PBMCs. Every receptor here comes from a woman aged 45 to 65 in good health and CMV-seronegative. CDR3s include the opening cysteine and the closing phenylalanine or tryptophan.

TRBV7-2 CASSLLIGTGVETQYF
TRBV28 CAILGQGAREQYF
TRBV30 CAWRPTGFTEAFF
TRBV28 CASRTPGQTYEQYF
TRBV6-1 CASSEEQGVGYTF
TRBV6-5 CASSFPLGGGLSEQYF
TRBV9 CASSGWRAANYGYTF
TRBV5-8 CASSAHTDTQYF
TRBV29-1 CSVEDFELSAGSYNEQFF
TRBV9 CASSVGEGVNTGELFF
TRBV5-6 CASSLRDSYNEQFF
TRBV19 CASSMSQMGRGGQPQHF
TRBV27 CASSLVSPATGYNEQFF
TRBV4-2 CASSQGSAGENTGELFF
TRBV18 CASSPLTGSSYGYTF
TRBV7-8 CASSDRRIPSGRSETQYF
TRBV6-4 CASSESSGSGDTQYF
TRBV2 CASSEYRAEGYTF
TRBV28 CASSLSQEGYEQYF
TRBV4-3 CASSQERGDTDTQYF
TRBV7-2 CASSFSALNYGYTF
TRBV28 CASSSSGTGGHEQYF
TRBV7-2 CASSLASRRYEQYF
TRBV7-9 CASSLVSGHLNSNQPQHF
TRBV11-1 CASSLGVGTEAFF
TRBV28 CASSPGTFSSYNEQFF
TRBV7-9 CASSLDILSGREYF
TRBV4-1 CASSQVGGRAGELFF
TRBV10-3 CAISDVLAGDNEQFF
TRBV30 CAWISVSGSYNGELFF
TRBV6-1 CASSDTYNTEAFF
TRBV6-6 CASSYGSGSGNTIYF
TRBV4-3 CASSQNSGGYYEQYF
TRBV4-1 CASSQDPGGSYNEQFF
TRBV18 CASSPGVGDNEQFF
TRBV6-5 CASSYDLANSPLHF
TRBV6-5 CASSPGTGGSGYTF
TRBV6-5 CASSYRANEAFF
TRBV27 CASGLGGPSYNEQFF
TRBV14 CASARLGNTIYF
TRBV28 CASTLALNRDPYEQYF
TRBV27 CASSLTGTSGNEQFF
TRBV27 CASSLRVPGYNEQFF
TRBV10-3 CAIGRLAGANDEQFF
TRBV18 CASSRDRGFLDTQYF
TRBV5-8 CACERPSYNEQFF
TRBV13 CASTIRASGSWGTDTQYF
TRBV11-3 CASSLGQKLADTQYF
TRBV5-1 CASLKSGEAGELFF
TRBV5-4 CASSLVLGGGTEAFF
TRBV9 CASSVAPTSGDKNIQYF
TRBV5-8 CASSLSTGGILAKNIQYF
TRBV18 CASSPGGLAGIYEQYF
TRBV28 CATYGGTSGYEQYF
TRBV11-2 CASRRIKGTTQTQYF
TRBV11-2 CASRLMREGYEQYF
TRBV19 CASIETGYSNQPQHF
TRBV13 CASSLWIAGDEQYF
TRBV15 CATSRGQGNDNEQFF